The clone carrying this T cell receptor (beta chain) has more than one count but fewer than ten. Its specificity is unknown. This specimen comes from a study of T cells in Graves' hyperthyroidism and ophthalmopathy. General study points: Progression to ophthalmopathy was predicted a median of approximately 6.4 months early.

TCR beta CDR3 regions were amplified from RNA. A first-round RT-PCR of the TCR CDR3 used the HTBI primer set. A single record per CDR3 protein comes from TCRdb applying MiXCR to the multiplex PCR reads. There are 360,000 or so distinct CDR3 sequences in the sample; nearly 15% occur only once, and under 25% lies in the top ten. Trimming at V came to 1 base and at J to 3 bases, leaving 4 bases not matched to a gene. The CDR3 contains 16 residues. The germline V gene has CDR1 SGHNT and CDR2 YYREEE (reference sequence). V gene TRBV5-4 combines with J gene TRBJ2-3, with TRBD2 identical over 11 bases. The sample comprised blood. The TCR sequence derives from a woman aged 55-70 years with Graves' ophthalmopathy. CDR3 region: CASSLKLAGVTDTQYF. As DNA, the CDR3 is TGTGCCAGCAGCTTGAAACTAGCGGGAGTGACAGATACGCAGTATTTT.